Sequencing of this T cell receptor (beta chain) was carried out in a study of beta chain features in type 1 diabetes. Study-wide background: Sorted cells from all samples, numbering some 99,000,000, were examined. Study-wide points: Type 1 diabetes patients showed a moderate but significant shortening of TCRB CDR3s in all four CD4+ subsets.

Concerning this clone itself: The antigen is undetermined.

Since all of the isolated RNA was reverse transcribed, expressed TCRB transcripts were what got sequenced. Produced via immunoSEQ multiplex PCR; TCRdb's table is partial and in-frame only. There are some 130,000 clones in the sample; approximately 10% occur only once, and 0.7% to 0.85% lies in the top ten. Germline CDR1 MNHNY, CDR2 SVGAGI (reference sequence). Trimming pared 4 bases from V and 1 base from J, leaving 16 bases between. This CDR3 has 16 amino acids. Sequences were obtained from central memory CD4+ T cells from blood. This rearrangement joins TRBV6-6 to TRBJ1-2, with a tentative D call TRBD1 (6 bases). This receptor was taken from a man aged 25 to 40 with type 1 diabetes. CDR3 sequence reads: CASSFGGEGGNYGYTF. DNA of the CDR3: TGTGCCAGCAGTTTTGGAGGGGAGGGGGGTAACTATGGCTACACCTTC.